The clone carrying this TCR beta chain was observed a handful of times. Its antigen is currently unknown. Use of 60 Vbeta and 13 Jbeta primers characterized the PCR. The assay was immunoSEQ multiplex PCR, and TCRdb's table has in-frame clones only and misses some. The table records over 100,000 clones, roughly 68% of them present only once. The data are from a study of cytomegalovirus exposure and HLA in healthy donors. Study details: Unique TCR beta sequences numbering approximately 120 million came from 150 million to 200 million T cells in an earlier analysis. Regarding the study as a whole: Likely technical artifact: a cluster of highly shared sequence variants. As a later analysis showed, a missense DCLRE1C variant was linked to trimming of TCR beta V- and J-genes.

This CDR3 contains 15 residues. From germline, CDR1 is SGHAT and CDR2 FQNNGV. With 1 base removed from V and 2 bases from J, the gap between germline ends came to 12 bases. The chain has TRBV11-2 and TRBJ2-7; D ambiguous. What was sequenced was PBMCs. The receptor comes from a woman in her thirties in good health and CMV-seronegative. For the CDR3, the DNA is TGTGCCAGCAGCTTAGGTCGGTCTTTTCCCTACGAGCAGTACTTC. This translates into CASSLGRSFPYEQYF.